This T cell receptor beta chain appears in the sequencing data of a study of T cell responses to AZD1222 COVID-19 vaccine. The CDR3 length is 11 residues. CDR1 DFQATT and CDR2 SNEGSKA come from the germline V gene (reference sequence). V was clipped by 5 bases and J by 5 bases, with 9 bases between them. Turning to this clone: Antigen specificity is unknown.

The study, taken as a whole, reports: Nearly half of unique spike-specific TCRs reportedly avoided B.1.351 and B.1.1.7 mutated regions.

The method was immunoSEQ multiplex PCR; TCRdb's version includes in-frame clones alone and lacks a portion of them. This sample has 66,000 or so clones, with 79% found just once. Sequences were derived from peripheral blood, sampled on day 0 of MenACWY control vaccination. The chain is built from TRBV20-1 and TRBJ1-2; no reliable D call. The sequence derives from an adult in good health. CDR3 sequence: CSADGVYGYTF. In DNA, the CDR3 is TGCAGTGCTGACGGTGTATATGGCTACACCTTC.